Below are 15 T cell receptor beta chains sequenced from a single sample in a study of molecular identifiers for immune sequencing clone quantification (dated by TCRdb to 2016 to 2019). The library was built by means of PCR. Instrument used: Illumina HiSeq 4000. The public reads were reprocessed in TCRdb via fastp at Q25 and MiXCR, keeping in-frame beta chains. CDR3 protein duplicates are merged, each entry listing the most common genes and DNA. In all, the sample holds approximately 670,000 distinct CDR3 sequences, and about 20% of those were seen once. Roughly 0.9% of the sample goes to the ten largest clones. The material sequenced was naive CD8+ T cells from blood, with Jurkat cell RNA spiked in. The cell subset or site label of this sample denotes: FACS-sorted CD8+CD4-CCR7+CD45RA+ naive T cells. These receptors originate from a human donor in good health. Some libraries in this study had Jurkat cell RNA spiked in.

CDR3 protein: CASSLGYGMSSYNEQFF. The DNA of the CDR3 is TGTGCCAGCAGCTTAGGGTACGGGATGAGCTCCTACAATGAGCAGTTCTTC. The chain combines TRBV11-2 with TRBJ2-1, with D perhaps TRBD2 (5 bases). Germline V gene data show CDR1 as SGHAT and CDR2 as FQNNGV. The CDR3 sequence is 17 residues long. Between the trimmed V and J ends, which lost 1 base and 0 bases, there was a span of 13 bases.

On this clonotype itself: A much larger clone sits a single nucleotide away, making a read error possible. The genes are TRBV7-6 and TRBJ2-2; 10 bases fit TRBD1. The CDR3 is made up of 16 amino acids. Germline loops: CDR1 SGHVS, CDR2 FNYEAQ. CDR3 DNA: TGTGCCAGCAGCGTGGGGACAGGGGCGAACGCCGGGGAGCTGTTTTTT. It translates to CASSVGTGANAGELFF.

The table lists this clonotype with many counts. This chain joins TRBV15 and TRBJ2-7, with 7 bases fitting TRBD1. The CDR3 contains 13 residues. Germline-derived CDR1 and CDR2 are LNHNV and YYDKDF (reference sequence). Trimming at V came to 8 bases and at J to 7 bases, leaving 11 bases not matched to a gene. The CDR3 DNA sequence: TGTGCCACCGCTGGGGACAGAGGACTGGAGCAGTACTTC. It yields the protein CATAGDRGLEQYF. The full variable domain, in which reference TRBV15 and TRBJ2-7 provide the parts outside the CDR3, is DAMVIQNPRYQVTQFGKPVTLSCSQTLNHNVMYWYQQKSSQAPKLLFHYYDKDFNNEADTPDNFQSRRPNTSFCFLDIRSPGLGDTAMYLCATAGDRGLEQYFGPGTRLTVT.

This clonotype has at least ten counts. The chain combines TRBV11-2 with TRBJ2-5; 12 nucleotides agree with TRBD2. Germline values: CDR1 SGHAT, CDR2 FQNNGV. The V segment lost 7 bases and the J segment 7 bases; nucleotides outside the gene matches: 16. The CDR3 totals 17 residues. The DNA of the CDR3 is TGTGCCAGCAAAGAAACCGCTAGCGGGGGGGCATTTGGGACCCAGTACTTC. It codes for CASKETASGGAFGTQYF. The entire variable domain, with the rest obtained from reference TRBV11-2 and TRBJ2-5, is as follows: EAGVAQSPRYKIIEKRQSVAFWCNPISGHATLYWYQQILGQGPKLLIQFQNNGVVDDSQLPKDRFSAERLKGVDSTLKIQPAKLEDSAVYLCASKETASGGAFGTQYFGPGTRLLVL.

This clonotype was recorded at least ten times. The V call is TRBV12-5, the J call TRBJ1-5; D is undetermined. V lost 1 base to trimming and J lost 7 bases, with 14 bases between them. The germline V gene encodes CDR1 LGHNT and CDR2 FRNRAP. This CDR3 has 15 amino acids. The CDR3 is CASGLAAEIRQPQHF. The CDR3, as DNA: TGTGCTAGTGGTTTGGCCGCCGAAATTCGGCAGCCCCAGCATTTT.

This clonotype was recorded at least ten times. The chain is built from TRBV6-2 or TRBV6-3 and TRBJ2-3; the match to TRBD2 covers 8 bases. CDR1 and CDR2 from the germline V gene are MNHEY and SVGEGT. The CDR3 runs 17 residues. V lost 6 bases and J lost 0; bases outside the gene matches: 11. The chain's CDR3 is CASRGFSGEASTDTQYF. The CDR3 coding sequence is TGTGCCAGCAGGGGATTTAGCGGGGAAGCAAGCACAGATACGCAGTATTTT.

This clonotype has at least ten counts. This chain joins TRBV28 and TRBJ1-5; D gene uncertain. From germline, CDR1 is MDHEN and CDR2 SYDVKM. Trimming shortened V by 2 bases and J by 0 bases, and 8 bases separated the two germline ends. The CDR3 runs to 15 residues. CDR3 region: CASSLISFSNQPQHF. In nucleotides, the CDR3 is TGTGCCAGCAGTTTAATCAGTTTTAGCAATCAGCCCCAGCATTTT.

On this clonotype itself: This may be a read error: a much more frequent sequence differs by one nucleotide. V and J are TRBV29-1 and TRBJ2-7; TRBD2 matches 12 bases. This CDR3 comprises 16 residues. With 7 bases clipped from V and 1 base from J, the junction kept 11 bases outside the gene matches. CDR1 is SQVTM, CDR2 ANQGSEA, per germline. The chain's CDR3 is CSATLAGGPMSYEQYF. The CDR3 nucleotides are TGCAGCGCAACCCTAGCGGGAGGGCCTATGTCCTACGAGCAGTACTTC.

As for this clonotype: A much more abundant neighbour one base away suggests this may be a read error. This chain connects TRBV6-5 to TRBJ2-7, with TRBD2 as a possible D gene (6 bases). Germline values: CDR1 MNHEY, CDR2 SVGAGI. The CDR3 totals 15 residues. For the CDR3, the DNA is TGTGCCAACAGTTACTCATCTGGGGGGTCCTACGAGCAGTACTTC. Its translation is CANSYSSGGSYEQYF.

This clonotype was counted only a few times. CDR3 DNA: TGTGCCATCAGTGTGGATTGGGTTTCGAACACCGGGGAGCTGTTTTTT. Amino acids: CAISVDWVSNTGELFF. The chain is built from TRBV10-3 and TRBJ2-2; no definite D call. The CDR3 consists of 16 residues. Germline CDR1 reads ENHRY; CDR2 reads SYGVKD. V shed 4 bases and J shed 0 bases, with 12 bases lying between them.

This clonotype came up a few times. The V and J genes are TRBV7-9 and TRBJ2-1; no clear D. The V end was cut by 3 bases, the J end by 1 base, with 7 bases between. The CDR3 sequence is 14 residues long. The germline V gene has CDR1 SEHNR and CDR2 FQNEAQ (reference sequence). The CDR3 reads CASSLEDSYNEQFF. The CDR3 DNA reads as TGTGCCAGCAGCTTGGAAGATTCCTACAATGAGCAGTTCTTC.

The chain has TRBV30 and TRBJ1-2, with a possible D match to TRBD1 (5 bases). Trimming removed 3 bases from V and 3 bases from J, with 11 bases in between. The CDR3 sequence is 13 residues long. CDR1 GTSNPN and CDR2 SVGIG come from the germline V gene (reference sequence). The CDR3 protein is CAWRGGLDYGYTF. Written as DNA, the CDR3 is TGTGCCTGGAGGGGGGGGTTGGACTATGGCTACACCTTC. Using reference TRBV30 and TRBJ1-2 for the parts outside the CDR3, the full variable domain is SQTIHQWPATLVQPVGSPLSLECTVEGTSNPNLYWYRQAAGRGLQLLFYSVGIGQISSEVPQNLSASRPQDRQFILSSKKLLLSDSGFYLCAWRGGLDYGYTFGSGTRLTVV.

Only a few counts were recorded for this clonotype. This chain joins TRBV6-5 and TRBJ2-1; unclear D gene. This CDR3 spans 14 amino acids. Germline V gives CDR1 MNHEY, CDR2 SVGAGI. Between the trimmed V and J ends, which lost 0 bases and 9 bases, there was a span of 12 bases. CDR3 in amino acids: CASSYSPSVGEQFF. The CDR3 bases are TGTGCCAGCAGTTACTCTCCCAGTGTCGGTGAGCAGTTCTTC.

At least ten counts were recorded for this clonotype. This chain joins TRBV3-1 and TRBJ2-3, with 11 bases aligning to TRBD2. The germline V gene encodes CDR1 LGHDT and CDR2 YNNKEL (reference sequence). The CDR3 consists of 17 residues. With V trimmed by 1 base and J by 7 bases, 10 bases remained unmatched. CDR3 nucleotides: TGTGCCAGCAGCCAAGTCCCAGAGGGACTAGCGGAGAATACGCAGTATTTT. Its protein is CASSQVPEGLAENTQYF.

This CDR3 is CASSLREGYTEAFF. In DNA, the CDR3 is TGTGCCAGCAGCTTGCGGGAGGGGTACACTGAAGCTTTCTTT. The chain has TRBV5-5 and TRBJ1-1; tentative D call: TRBD1 (5 bases). The CDR3 sequence is 14 residues long. The germline V gene has CDR1 SGHKS and CDR2 YYEKEE (reference sequence). Trimming stripped 1 base from V and 3 bases from J, with 10 bases between.